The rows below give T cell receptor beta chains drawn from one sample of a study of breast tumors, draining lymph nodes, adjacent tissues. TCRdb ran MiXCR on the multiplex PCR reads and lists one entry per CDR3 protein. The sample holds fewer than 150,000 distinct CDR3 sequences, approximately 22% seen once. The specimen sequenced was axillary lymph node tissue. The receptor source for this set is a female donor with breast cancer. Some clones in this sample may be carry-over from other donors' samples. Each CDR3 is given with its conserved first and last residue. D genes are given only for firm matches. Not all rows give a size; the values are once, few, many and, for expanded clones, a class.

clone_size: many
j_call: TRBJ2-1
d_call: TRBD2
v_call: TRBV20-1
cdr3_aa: CSAPAGERGYNEQFF
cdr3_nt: TGCAGTGCTCCTGCCGGGGAGCGGGGTTACAATGAGCAGTTCTTC

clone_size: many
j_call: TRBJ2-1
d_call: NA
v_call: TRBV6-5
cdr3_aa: CASSRQKRFYNEQFF
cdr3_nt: TGTGCCAGCAGCCGACAGAAACGTTTCTACAATGAGCAGTTCTTC

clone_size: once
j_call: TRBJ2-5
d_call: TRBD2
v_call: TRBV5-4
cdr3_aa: CASSFNAGGRLRKTQYF
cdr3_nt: TGTGCCAGCAGCTTTAACGCGGGAGGGCGTCTGAGGAAGACCCAGTACTTC

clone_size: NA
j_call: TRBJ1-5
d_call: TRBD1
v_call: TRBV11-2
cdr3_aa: CASSSGTGGINQPQHF
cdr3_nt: TGTGCCAGCAGCTCAGGGACAGGGGGGATCAATCAGCCCCAGCATTTT

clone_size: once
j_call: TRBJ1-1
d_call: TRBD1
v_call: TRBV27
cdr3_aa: CASSEPGQEAFF
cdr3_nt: TGTGCCAGCAGTGAACCGGGACAGGAAGCTTTCTTT

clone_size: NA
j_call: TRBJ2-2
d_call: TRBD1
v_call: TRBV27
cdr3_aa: CASSDRITGELFF
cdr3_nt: TGTGCCAGCTCGGACAGGATCACCGGGGAGCTGTTTTTT

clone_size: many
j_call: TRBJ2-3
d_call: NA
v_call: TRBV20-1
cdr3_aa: CSARARGPDTQYF
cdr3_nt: TGCAGTGCTAGAGCCAGGGGACCAGATACGCAGTATTTT

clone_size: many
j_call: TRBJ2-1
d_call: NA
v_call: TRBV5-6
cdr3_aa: CASSSRQINEQFF
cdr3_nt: TGTGCCAGCAGCTCACGGCAGATCAATGAGCAGTTCTTC

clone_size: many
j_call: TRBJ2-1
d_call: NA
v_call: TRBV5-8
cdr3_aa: CASSRTDITYNEQFF
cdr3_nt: TGTGCCAGCAGCCGGACGGACATAACCTACAATGAGCAGTTCTTC

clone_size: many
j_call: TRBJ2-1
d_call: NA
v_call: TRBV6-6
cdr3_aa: CASSRDPTYNEQFF
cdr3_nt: TGTGCCAGCAGCCGGGACCCCACCTACAATGAGCAGTTCTTC

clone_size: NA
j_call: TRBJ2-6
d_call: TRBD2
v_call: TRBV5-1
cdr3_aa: CASSFGAGGVLGSGANVLTF
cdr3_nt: TGCGCCAGCAGCTTCGGTGCGGGAGGGGTTCTGGGGTCTGGGGCCAACGTCCTGACTTTC

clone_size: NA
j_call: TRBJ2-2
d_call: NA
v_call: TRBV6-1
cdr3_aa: CASSVWSTNTWELFF
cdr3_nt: TGTGCCAGCTCGGTGTGGAGTACGAACACCTGGGAGCTGTTTTTT

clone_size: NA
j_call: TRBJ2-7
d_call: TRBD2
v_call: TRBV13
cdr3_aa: CASKVGTSLNSYEQYF
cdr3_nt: TGTGCCAGCAAGGTGGGGACTAGCCTAAATTCCTACGAGCAGTACTTC

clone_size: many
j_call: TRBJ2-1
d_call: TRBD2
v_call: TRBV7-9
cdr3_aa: CASSPRLAGYNEQFF
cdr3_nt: TGTGCCAGCAGCCCTCGACTAGCGGGTTACAATGAGCAGTTCTTC

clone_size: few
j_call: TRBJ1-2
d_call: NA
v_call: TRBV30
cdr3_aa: CAWSAGTPGGNYGYPF
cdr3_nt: TGTGCCTGGAGTGCAGGGACACCCGGGGGTAACTATGGCTACCCCTTC

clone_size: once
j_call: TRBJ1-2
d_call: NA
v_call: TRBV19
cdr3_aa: CASSMEANYGYTF
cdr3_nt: TGTGCCAGTAGTATGGAGGCTAACTATGGCTACACCTTC

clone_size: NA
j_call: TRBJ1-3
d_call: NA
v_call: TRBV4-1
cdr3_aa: CASNEGYGNTIYF
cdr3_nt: TGCGCCAGCAACGAGGGTTACGGAAACACCATATATTTT

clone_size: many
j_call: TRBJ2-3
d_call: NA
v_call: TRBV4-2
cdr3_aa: CASSQDTGGRTDTQYF
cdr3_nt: TGTGCCAGCAGCCAAGATACCGGAGGGAGGACAGATACGCAGTATTTT

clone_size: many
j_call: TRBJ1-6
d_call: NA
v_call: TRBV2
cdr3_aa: CASSDGEGPGYSPLHF
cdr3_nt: TGTGCCAGCAGTGATGGGGAAGGGCCGGGATATTCACCCCTCCACTTT

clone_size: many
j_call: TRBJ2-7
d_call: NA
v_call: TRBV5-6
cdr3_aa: CASSLVFEQGLIF
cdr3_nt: TGTGCCAGCAGCTTGGTATTTGAGCAGGGCCTTATTTTC

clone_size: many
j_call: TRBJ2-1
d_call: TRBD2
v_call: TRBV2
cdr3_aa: CASTFPGTSGYNEQFF
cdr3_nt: TGTGCCAGCACGTTCCCCGGGACTAGCGGCTACAATGAGCAGTTCTTC

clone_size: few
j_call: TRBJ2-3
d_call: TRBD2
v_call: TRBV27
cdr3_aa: CASRIVPSGSLADTQYF
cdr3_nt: TGTGCCAGCAGGATTGTTCCTAGCGGGAGTTTGGCAGATACGCAGTATTTT

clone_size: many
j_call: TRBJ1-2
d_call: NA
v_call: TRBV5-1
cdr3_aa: CASSLVMGNRENYGYTF
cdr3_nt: TGCGCCAGCAGCTTGGTTATGGGAAACCGAGAGAACTATGGCTACACCTTC

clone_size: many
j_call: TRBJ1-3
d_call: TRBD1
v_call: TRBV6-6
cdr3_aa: CASSYWGDSSGNTIYF
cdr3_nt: TGTGCCAGCAGTTACTGGGGGGACAGCTCTGGAAACACCATATATTTT

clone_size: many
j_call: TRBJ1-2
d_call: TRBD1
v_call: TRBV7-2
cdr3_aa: CASSLGTVSGYTF
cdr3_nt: TGTGCCAGCAGCCTCGGGACAGTAAGTGGCTACACCTTC

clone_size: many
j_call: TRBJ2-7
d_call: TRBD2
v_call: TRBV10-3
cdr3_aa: CAITSGYEQYF
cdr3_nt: TGTGCCATCACTAGCGGCTACGAGCAGTACTTC

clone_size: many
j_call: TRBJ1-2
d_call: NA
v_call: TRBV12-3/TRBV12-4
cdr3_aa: CASSQTGLNYGYTF
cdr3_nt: TGTGCCAGCAGTCAGACAGGACTTAACTATGGCTACACCTTC

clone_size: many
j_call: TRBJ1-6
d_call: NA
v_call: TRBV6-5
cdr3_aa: CASTLTTRGAYNSPLHF
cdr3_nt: TGTGCCAGCACCTTAACGACGAGGGGGGCCTATAATTCACCCCTCCACTTT

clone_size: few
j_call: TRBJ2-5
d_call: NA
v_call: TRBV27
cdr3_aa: CASSSGVEETQYF
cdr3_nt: TGTGCCAGCAGTTCAGGGGTCGAAGAGACCCAGTACTTC

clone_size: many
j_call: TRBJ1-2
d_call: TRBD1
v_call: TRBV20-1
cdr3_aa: CSAWDRRGGYTF
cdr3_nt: TGCAGTGCGTGGGACAGGCGAGGAGGCTACACCTTC

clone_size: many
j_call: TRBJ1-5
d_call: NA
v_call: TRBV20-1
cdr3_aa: CSAVQDLGQPQHF
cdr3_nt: TGCAGTGCCGTACAGGATTTGGGACAGCCCCAGCATTTT

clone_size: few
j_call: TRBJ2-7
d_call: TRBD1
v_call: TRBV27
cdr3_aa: CASSLLPGGAYEQYF
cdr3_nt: TGTGCCAGCAGTTTACTCCCAGGGGGCGCCTACGAGCAGTACTTC

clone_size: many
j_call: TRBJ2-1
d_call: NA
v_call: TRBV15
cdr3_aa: CASSRWGGSEQFF
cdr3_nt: TGTGCCTCCTCCAGGTGGGGAGGATCTGAGCAGTTCTTC

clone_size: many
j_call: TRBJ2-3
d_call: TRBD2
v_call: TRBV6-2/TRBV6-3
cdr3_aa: CASSYRSGTYTDTQYF
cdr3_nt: TGTGCCAGCAGTTACCGAAGCGGGACCTACACAGATACGCAGTATTTT

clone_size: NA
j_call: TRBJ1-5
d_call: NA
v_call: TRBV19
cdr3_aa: CASSPTREQQPQHF
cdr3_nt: TGTGCCAGTAGTCCGACACGGGAGCAACAGCCCCAGCATTTT

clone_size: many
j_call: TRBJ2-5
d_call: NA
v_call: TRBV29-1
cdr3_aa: CSVDGEIRETQYF
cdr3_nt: TGCAGCGTTGATGGGGAGATCAGGGAGACCCAGTACTTC

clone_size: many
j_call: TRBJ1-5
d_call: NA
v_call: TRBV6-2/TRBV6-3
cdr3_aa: CASSYGLGVGVNQPQHF
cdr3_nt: TGTGCCAGCAGTTACGGTTTGGGAGTTGGGGTCAATCAGCCCCAGCATTTT

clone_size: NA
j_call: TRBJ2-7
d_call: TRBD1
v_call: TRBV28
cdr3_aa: CASSRGSTGGFYEQYF
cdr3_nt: TGTGCCAGCAGCAGGGGTTCGACAGGGGGCTTTTACGAGCAGTACTTC

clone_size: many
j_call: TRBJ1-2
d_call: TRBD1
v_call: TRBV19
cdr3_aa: CASSDRGLRGYTF
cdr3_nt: TGTGCCAGTAGTGACAGGGGGCTGAGGGGCTACACCTTC

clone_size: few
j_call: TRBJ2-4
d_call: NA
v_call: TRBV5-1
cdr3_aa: CASSLDGPGRIQYF
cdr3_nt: TGCGCCAGCAGCTTGGATGGTCCAGGACGTATTCAGTACTTC

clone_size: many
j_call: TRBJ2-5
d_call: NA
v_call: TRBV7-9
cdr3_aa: CASSLGTGFGETQYF
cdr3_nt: TGTGCCAGCAGCTTAGGTACAGGGTTTGGAGAGACCCAGTACTTC

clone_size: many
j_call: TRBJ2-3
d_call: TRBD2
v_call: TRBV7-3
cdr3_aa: CASRGGSGASDTQYF
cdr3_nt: TGTGCCAGCAGGGGAGGGTCCGGGGCTTCAGATACGCAGTATTTT

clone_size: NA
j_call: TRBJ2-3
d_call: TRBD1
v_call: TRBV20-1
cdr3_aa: CSAPTGTGSGKVRPTTDTQYF
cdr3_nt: TGCAGTGCCCCAACGGGGACAGGGTCCGGGAAAGTTAGACCTACCACAGATACGCAGTATTTT

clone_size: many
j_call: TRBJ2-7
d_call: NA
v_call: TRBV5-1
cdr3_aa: CASSLACRENYEQYF
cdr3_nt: TGCGCCAGCAGCTTGGCCTGTCGAGAAAACTACGAGCAGTACTTC

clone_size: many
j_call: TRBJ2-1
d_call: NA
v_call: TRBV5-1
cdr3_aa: CASSLSPVGTYNEQFF
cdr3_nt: TGCGCCAGCAGCTTGAGTCCCGTTGGGACCTACAATGAGCAGTTCTTC

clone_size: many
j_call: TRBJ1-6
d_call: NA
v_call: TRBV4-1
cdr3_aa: CASSQVGGRSSYNSPLHF
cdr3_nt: TGCGCCAGCAGCCAAGTTGGGGGAAGGAGCTCCTATAATTCACCCCTCCACTTT

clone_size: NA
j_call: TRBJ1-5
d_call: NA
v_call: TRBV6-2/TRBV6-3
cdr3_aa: CASSTTGGGQPQHF
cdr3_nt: TGTGCCAGCAGTACGACAGGCGGTGGGCAGCCCCAGCATTTT

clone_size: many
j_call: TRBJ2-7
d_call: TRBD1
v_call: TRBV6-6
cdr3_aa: CASSPTLDRAYEQYF
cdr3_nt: TGTGCCAGCAGCCCCACTCTGGACAGGGCCTACGAGCAGTACTTC

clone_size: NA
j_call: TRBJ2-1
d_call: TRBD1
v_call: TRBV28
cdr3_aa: CASRDTGGGRNNEQFF
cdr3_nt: TGTGCCAGCAGGGACACAGGGGGCGGCCGGAACAATGAGCAGTTCTTC

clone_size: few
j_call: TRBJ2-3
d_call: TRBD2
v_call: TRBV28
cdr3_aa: CASINFLAGVDTQYF
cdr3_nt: TGTGCCAGCATCAATTTCCTAGCGGGAGTAGATACGCAGTATTTT

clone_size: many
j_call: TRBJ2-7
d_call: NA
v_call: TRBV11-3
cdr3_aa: CASSLNNYEQYF
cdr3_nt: TGTGCCAGCAGCTTAAACAACTACGAGCAGTACTTC

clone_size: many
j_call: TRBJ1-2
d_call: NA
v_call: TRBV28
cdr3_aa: CASIEGGLINYGYTF
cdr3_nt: TGTGCCAGCATTGAGGGGGGGCTCATTAACTATGGCTACACCTTC

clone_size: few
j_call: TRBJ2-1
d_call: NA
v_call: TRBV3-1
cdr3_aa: CASSQEVQVFGEQFF
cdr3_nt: TGTGCCAGCAGCCAAGAGGTTCAAGTATTCGGTGAGCAGTTCTTC

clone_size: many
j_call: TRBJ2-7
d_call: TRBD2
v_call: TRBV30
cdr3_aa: CAWSYTSGREQYF
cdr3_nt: TGTGCCTGGAGTTATACTAGCGGGAGGGAGCAGTACTTC

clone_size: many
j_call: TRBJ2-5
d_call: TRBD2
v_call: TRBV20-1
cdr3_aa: CSAWGGGQETQYF
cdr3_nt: TGCAGCGCATGGGGGGGAGGGCAAGAGACCCAGTACTTC

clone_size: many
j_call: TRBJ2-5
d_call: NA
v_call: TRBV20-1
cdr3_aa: CSAGRNQETQYF
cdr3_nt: TGCAGTGCTGGCAGAAACCAAGAGACCCAGTACTTC